The 10 T cell receptor beta chains below were found in one sample sequenced in a study of blood T cell repertoires in COVID-19 (TCRdb year 2020). The library came from the immunoSEQ multiplex PCR assay. The table was pulled from immuneACCESS by TCRdb, which kept in-frame rearrangements only. Such tables lose some clones; where checked, under half of the loss comes from unresolved V genes, and the rest has no known cause. Across this sample there are a few hundred thousand clones, with roughly 83% seen only once. The ten largest clones add up to 1.5% to 2% of the sample. What was sequenced was peripheral blood. These receptors all come from a woman aged 50 to 65 with acute or convalescent COVID-19.

The chain joins TRBV5-1 to TRBJ1-6; D remains ambiguous. Germline CDR1 reads SGHRS; CDR2 reads YFSETQ. The CDR3 is 14 amino acids. The V end was cut by 3 bases, the J end by 4 bases, with 8 bases between. CDR3 sequence reads: CASSSGYYNSPLHF. For the CDR3, the DNA is TGCGCCAGCAGCTCAGGCTATTATAATTCACCCCTCCACTTT.

CDR3 sequence (DNA): TGTGCCAGTAGCATCGGACTAGCGGGAGCGGGAGAGACCCAGTACTTC. Residues: CASSIGLAGAGETQYF. This sequence joins TRBV19 and TRBJ2-5; 13 positions match TRBD2. The germline V gene has CDR1 LNHDA and CDR2 SQIVND (reference sequence). J gave up 4 bases and V 6 bases, and 8 bases lay outside the gene matches. The CDR3 totals 16 residues.

The chain links TRBV4-3 to TRBJ1-2; TRBD1 is a possible D gene (5 bases). The length of the CDR3 is 15 residues. V was shortened by 1 base and J by 5 bases, with 14 bases between the two germline ends. The germline CDR1 and CDR2 sequences are LGHNA and YSLEER. CDR3 DNA sequence: TGCGCCAGCAGCCAAGGGCGGGGCCCCCCTTATGGCTACACCTTC. Translated, it gives CASSQGRGPPYGYTF.

The chain recombines TRBV5-1 with TRBJ2-3; TRBD2 matches at 9 bases. CDR1 is SGHRS and CDR2 is YFSETQ in the germline V gene. V shed 0 bases and J 0 bases; nucleotides not matched to a gene: 2. This CDR3 spans 16 amino acids. In nucleotides, the CDR3 is TGCGCCAGCAGCTTGGTCCTAGCGGGGAGCACAGATACGCAGTATTTT. Its translation: CASSLVLAGSTDTQYF.

The chain links TRBV7-2 to TRBJ1-4, with TRBD1 matching 8 bases. Per germline, CDR1 SGHTA and CDR2 FQGNSA. This CDR3 has 15 residues. Losses at the gene ends were 0 bases for V and 6 bases for J; bases not matched to a gene: 3. The CDR3 nucleotides read TGTGCCAGCAGCTTAGCCGGGACAGGTGATGAAAAACTGTTTTTT. This sequence encodes CASSLAGTGDEKLFF.

The chain employs TRBV9 and TRBJ2-7; 8 positions agree with TRBD2. The CDR3 runs to 16 residues. Germline V CDR1 and CDR2: SGDLS, YYNGEE. The J segment lost 3 bases and the V segment lost 3 bases, leaving 11 bases of the junction unmatched. In DNA, the CDR3 is TGTGCCAGCAGCGCTGATCCGGGACTAGGTATCTACGAGCAGTACTTC. Protein product: CASSADPGLGIYEQYF.

This clone was picked up a small number of times. Additional DNA sequences in this sample encode the identical CDR3. The chain links TRBV29-1 to TRBJ1-2; D ambiguous. The ends were cut back, 4 bases at V and 2 bases at J, with 5 bases in the middle. Germline V gene data show CDR1 as SQVTM and CDR2 as ANQGSEA. The CDR3 covers 11 residues. The CDR3 region has the DNA TGCAGCGTTGCCGGGAACTATGGCTACACCTTC. Protein: CSVAGNYGYTF.

V gene TRBV9 combines with J gene TRBJ2-2, with D possibly being TRBD2 (7 bases). Germline CDR1 reads SGDLS; CDR2 reads YYNGEE. The CDR3 spans 16 residues. Trimming removed 0 bases from V and 7 bases from J, with 16 bases in between. CDR3 DNA: TGTGCCAGCAGCGTAGCTGGGGGGGCCTCGAACGGGGAGCTGTTTTTT. Amino acid sequence: CASSVAGGASNGELFF. The entire variable domain, with the rest obtained from reference TRBV9 and TRBJ2-2, is as follows: DSGVTQTPKHLITATGQRVTLRCSPRSGDLSVYWYQQSLDQGLQFLIQYYNGEERAKGNILERFSAQQFPDLHSELNLSSLELGDSALYFCASSVAGGASNGELFFGEGSRLTVL.

The rearrangement links TRBV6-5 to TRBJ1-4; D gene uncertain. Deletions cut 4 bases from V and 9 bases from J, with 9 bases between. Germline-derived CDR1 and CDR2 are MNHEY and SVGAGI. This CDR3 region has 12 residues. The DNA for the CDR3 is TGTGCCAGCAGTTTAGATCGTCAAAAACTGTTTTTT. This codes for CASSLDRQKLFF.

The rearrangement uses TRBV2 and TRBJ1-5; 11 nucleotides agree with TRBD1. This CDR3 is built from 15 residues. Germline V gene lookup returns CDR1 SNHLY and CDR2 FYNNEI. After removal of 7 bases from V and 6 bases from J, the junction contained 8 bases not matched to a gene. CDR3 in DNA: TGTGCCAGCACCCAAGGACAGGGGGCGCGTCAGCCCCAGCATTTT. As protein: CASTQGQGARQPQHF.